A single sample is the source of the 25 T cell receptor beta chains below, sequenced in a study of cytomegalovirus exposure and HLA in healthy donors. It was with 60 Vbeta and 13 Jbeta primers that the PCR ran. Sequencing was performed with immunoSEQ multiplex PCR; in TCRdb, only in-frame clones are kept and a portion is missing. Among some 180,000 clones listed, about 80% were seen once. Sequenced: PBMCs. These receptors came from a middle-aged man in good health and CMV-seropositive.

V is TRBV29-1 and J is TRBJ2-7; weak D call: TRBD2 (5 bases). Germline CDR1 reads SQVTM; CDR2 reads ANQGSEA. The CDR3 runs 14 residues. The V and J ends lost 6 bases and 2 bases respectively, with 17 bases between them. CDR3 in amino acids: CSVGGPSLAYEQYF. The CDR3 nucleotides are TGCAGCGTCGGCGGGCCAAGTCTGGCCTACGAGCAGTACTTC.

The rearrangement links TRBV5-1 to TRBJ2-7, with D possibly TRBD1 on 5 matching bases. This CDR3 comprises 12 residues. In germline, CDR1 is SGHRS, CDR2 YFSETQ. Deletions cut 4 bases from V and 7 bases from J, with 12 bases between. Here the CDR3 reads CASSTTVSEQYF. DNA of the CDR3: TGCGCCAGCAGCACGACAGTCTCAGAGCAGTACTTC.

The CDR3 coding sequence is TGTGCCAGCTCACCCATGAGCCTCAATCAGCCCCAGCATTTT. It yields the protein CASSPMSLNQPQHF. This chain joins TRBV18 and TRBJ1-5; D unresolved. The germline V and J ends were trimmed by 3 bases and 3 bases, with 9 bases remaining between them. Germline CDR1 is KGHSH and CDR2 is LQKENI. The CDR3 length is 14 residues.

The CDR3 DNA sequence: TGTGCCAGCAGTCAGGGACTAGCGGAAAACACCGGGGAGCTGTTTTTT. This sequence encodes CASSQGLAENTGELFF. The rearrangement uses TRBV28 and TRBJ2-2; 11 bases map to TRBD2. J was trimmed by 2 bases and V by 5 bases; bases with no gene match: 4. CDR3 size: 16 residues. Germline assignment: CDR1 MDHEN and CDR2 SYDVKM.

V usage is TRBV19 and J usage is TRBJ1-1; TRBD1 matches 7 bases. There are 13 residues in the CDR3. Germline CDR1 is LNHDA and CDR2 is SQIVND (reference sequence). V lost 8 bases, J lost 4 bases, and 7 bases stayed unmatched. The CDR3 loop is CASLRWTGTEAFF. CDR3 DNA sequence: TGTGCCAGTCTCCGGTGGACAGGCACTGAAGCTTTCTTT.

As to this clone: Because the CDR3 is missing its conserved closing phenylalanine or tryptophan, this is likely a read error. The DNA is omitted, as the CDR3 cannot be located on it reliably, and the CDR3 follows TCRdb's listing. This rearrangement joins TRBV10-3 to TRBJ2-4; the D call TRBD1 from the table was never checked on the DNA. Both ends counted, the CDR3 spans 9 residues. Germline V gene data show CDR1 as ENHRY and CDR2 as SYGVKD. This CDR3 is CAIIPRQGK.

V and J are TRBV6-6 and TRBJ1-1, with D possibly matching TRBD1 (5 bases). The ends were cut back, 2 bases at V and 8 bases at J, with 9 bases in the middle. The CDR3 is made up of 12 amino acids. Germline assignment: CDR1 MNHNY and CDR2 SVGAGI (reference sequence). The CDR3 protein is CASSYGGEEAFF. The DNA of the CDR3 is TGTGCCAGCAGTTACGGAGGGGAGGAAGCTTTCTTT.

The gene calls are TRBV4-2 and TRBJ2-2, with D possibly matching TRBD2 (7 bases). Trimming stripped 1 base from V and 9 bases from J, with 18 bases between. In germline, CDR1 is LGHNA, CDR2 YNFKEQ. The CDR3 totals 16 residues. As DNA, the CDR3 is TGTGCCAGCAGCCAAGGTGGGACACGGCGGGGGAGGGAGCTGTTTTTT. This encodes CASSQGGTRRGRELFF.

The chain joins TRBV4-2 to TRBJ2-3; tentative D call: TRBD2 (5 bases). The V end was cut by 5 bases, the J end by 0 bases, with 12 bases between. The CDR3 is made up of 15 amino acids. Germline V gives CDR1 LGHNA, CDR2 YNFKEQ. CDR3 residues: CASSGSVSSTDTQYF. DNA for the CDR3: TGTGCCAGCAGCGGTAGCGTATCTAGCACAGATACGCAGTATTTT.

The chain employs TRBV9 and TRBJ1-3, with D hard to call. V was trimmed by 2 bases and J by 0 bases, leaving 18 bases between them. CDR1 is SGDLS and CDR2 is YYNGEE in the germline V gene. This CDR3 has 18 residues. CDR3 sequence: CASSVDTAVSVSGNTIYF. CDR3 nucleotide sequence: TGTGCCAGCAGCGTCGACACCGCTGTTTCTGTCTCTGGAAACACCATATATTTT.

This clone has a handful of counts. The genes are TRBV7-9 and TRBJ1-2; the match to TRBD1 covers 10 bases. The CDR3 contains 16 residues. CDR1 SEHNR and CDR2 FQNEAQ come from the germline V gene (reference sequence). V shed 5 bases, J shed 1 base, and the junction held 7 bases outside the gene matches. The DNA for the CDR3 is TGTGCCAGCAGCGGACAGGGGGGCCGGGGTAACTATGGCTACACCTTC. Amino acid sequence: CASSGQGGRGNYGYTF.

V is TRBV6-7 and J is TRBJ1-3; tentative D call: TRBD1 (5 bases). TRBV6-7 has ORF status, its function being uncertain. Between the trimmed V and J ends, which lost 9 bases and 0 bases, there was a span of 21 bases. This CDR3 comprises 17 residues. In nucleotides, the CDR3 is TGTGCCAGTCCTAGGGCAGGGCCCCCCCGCTCTGGAAACACCATATATTTT. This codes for CASPRAGPPRSGNTIYF.

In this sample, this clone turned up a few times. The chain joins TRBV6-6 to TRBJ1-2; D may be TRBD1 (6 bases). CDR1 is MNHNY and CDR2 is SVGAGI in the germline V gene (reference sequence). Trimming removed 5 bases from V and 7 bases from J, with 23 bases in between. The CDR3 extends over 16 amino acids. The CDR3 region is CASSTPGHSEGGGYTF. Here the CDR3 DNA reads TGTGCCAGCAGTACCCCGGGACACTCCGAAGGTGGTGGCTACACCTTC.

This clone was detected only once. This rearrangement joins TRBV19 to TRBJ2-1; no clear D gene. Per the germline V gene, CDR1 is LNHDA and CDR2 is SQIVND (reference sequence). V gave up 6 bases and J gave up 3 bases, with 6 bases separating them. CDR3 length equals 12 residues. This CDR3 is CASSGSYNEQFF. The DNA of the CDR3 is TGTGCCAGTAGCGGTAGCTACAATGAGCAGTTCTTC. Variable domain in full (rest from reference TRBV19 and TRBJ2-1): DGGITQSPKYLFRKEGQNVTLSCEQNLNHDAMYWYRQDPGQGLRLIYYSQIVNDFQKGDIAEGYSVSREKKESFPLTVTSAQKNPTAFYLCASSGSYNEQFFGPGTRLTVL.

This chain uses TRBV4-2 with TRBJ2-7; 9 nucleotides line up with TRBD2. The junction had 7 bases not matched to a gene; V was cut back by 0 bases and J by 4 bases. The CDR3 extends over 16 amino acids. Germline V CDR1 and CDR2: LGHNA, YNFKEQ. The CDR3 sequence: CASSQESSSGSYEQYF. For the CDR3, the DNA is TGTGCCAGCAGCCAAGAATCGAGTAGCGGGAGTTACGAGCAGTACTTC.

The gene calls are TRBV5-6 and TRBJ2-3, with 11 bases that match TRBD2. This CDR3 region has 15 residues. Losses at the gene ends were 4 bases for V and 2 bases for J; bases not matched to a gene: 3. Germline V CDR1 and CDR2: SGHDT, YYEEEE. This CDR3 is CASSPGLADTDTQYF. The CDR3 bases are TGTGCCAGCAGCCCGGGACTAGCGGACACAGATACGCAGTATTTT.

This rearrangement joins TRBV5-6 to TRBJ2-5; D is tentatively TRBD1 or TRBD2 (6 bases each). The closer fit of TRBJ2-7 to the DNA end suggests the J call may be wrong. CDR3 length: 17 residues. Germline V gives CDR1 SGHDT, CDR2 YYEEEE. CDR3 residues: CASSLDLGATSSYEQYF. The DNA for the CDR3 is TGTGCCAGCAGCTTGGATTTGGGGGCGACTAGCTCCTACGAGCAGTACTTC.

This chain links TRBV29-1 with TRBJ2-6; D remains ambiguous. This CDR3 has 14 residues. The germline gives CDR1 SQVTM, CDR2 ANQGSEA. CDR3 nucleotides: TGCACCACAATTACACGCTCTGGGGCCAACGTCCTGACTTTC. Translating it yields CTTITRSGANVLTF.

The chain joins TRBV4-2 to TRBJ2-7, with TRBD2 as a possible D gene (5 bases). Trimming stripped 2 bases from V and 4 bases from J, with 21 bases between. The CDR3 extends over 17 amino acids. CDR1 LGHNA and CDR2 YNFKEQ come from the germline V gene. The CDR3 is CASSQSSSGLLRYEQYF. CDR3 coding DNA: TGTGCCAGCAGCCAATCCTCCAGCGGCCTACTTAGATACGAGCAGTACTTC.

The CDR3 is CASGSGTGFYNSPLHF. CDR3 nucleotide sequence: TGTGCCAGTGGATCCGGGACAGGGTTTTATAATTCACCCCTCCACTTT. The chain uses TRBV19 and TRBJ1-6; 9 nucleotides line up with TRBD1. CDR1 is LNHDA and CDR2 is SQIVND in the germline V gene (reference sequence). Trimming took 8 bases from V and 4 from J; bases not matched to a gene: 9. This CDR3 has 16 residues.

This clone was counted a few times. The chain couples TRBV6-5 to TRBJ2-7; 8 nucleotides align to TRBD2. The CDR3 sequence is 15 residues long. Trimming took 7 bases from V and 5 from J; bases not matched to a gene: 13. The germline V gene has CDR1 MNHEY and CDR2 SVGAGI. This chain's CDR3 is CASTGAGAFYNEQYF. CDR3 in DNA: TGTGCCAGCACCGGAGCGGGAGCTTTTTATAACGAGCAGTACTTC.

The CDR3 DNA reads TGTGCCAGCAGATACTTCAGCACAGATACGCAGTATTTT. Translation: CASRYFSTDTQYF. The chain links TRBV6-1 to TRBJ2-3; no clear D gene. From germline, CDR1 is MNHNS and CDR2 SASEGT. The CDR3 spans 13 residues. V was shortened by 6 bases and J by 0 bases, with 7 bases between the two germline ends.

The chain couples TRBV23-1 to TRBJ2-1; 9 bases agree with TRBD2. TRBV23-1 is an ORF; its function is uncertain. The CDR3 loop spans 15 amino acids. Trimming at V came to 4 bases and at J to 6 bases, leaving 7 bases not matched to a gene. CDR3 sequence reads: CASSPRGAGGNEQFF. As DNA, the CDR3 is TGCGCCAGCAGTCCCCGTGGAGCGGGAGGCAATGAGCAGTTCTTC.

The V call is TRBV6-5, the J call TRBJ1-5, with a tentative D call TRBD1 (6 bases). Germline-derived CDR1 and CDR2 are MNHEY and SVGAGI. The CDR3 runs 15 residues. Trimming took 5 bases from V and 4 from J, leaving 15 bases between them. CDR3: CASSKSFQGNQPQHF. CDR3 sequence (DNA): TGTGCCAGCAGTAAATCGTTCCAGGGGAATCAGCCCCAGCATTTT.

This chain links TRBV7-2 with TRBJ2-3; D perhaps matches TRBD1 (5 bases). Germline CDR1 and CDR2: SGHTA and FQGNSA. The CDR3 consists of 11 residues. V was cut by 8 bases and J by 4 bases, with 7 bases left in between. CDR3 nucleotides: TGTGCCAGCGGGGCGGCAGATACGCAGTATTTT. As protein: CASGAADTQYF.